Below, 10 T cell receptor beta chains from the same sample are listed, as sequenced in a study of T cell responses to AZD1222 COVID-19 vaccine. The method was immunoSEQ multiplex PCR; TCRdb's version includes in-frame clones alone and lacks a portion of them. Of 100,000 to 120,000 clones listed, over 90% are singletons. The sample was peripheral blood, taken 28 days after the second AZD1222 dose. The origin of the receptors is an adult who received the AZD1222 COVID-19 vaccine.

The V gene is TRBV5-1, the J gene TRBJ2-1, with 13 bases matching TRBD2. J lost 8 bases, V lost 1 base, and 6 bases had no gene match. This CDR3 is 16 amino acids long. The germline V gene encodes CDR1 SGHRS and CDR2 YFSETQ. DNA for the CDR3: TGCGCCAGCAGCTTGCGGACTAGCGGGAGTGGGCATGAGCAGTTCTTC. Its protein is CASSLRTSGSGHEQFF.

The V call is TRBV5-1, the J call TRBJ1-2; no reliable D call. Germline V gene data show CDR1 as SGHRS and CDR2 as YFSETQ. The CDR3 is 15 residues long. The V end lost 3 bases, the J end lost 2 bases, and 14 bases lay between the germline ends. CDR3 protein: CASSSFPGRNYGYTF. DNA for the CDR3: TGCGCCAGCAGCTCTTTCCCCGGACGCAACTATGGCTACACCTTC.

The chain is built from TRBV5-1 and TRBJ1-6; 10 nucleotides align to TRBD1. This CDR3 has 15 residues. Germline V gene lookup returns CDR1 SGHRS and CDR2 YFSETQ. The ends lost 4 bases at V and 7 bases at J; junction bases unmatched: 5. Written as DNA, the CDR3 is TGCGCCAGCAGCCAGGAGGGACAGGGGAATTCACCCCTCCACTTT. Protein sequence: CASSQEGQGNSPLHF.

The chain employs TRBV3-1 (or the pseudogene TRBV3-2) and TRBJ1-4; D gene unclear. The length of the CDR3 is 13 residues. Germline V gene sequence: CDR1 LGHDT, CDR2 YNNKEL (reference sequence). The ends were cut back, 4 bases at V and 8 bases at J, with 11 bases in the middle. The CDR3 sequence is CASSLQVAEKLFF. For the CDR3, the DNA is TGTGCCAGCAGCCTCCAGGTAGCAGAAAAACTGTTTTTT.

The gene calls are TRBV27 and TRBJ1-3; D remains ambiguous. CDR3 length: 14 residues. The germline CDR1 and CDR2 sequences are MNHEY and SMNVEV (reference sequence). The V end was cut by 3 bases, the J end by 10 bases, with 16 bases between. The CDR3 sequence: CASSLSRESGTIYF. The CDR3, as DNA: TGTGCCAGCAGTTTGTCCCGGGAGAGCGGGACCATATATTTT.

The chain carries TRBV6-5 and TRBJ2-7, with D tentatively TRBD1 (6 bases). This CDR3 spans 13 amino acids. The V and J ends lost 5 bases and 5 bases respectively, with 13 bases between them. Germline loops: CDR1 MNHEY, CDR2 SVGAGI. The CDR3 loop reads CASSTGNTHEQYF. Here the CDR3 DNA reads TGTGCCAGCAGTACAGGGAACACACACGAGCAGTACTTC.

The rearrangement links TRBV27 to TRBJ1-1; D not certain. The CDR3 consists of 14 residues. Germline CDR1 and CDR2: MNHEY and SMNVEV (reference sequence). V shed 2 bases and J shed 3 bases, with 10 bases lying between them. The CDR3 DNA follows: TGTGCCAGCAGTTTAGAGGGAAGCGACACTGAAGCTTTCTTT. It is translated as CASSLEGSDTEAFF.

The CDR3 nucleotides read TGTGCCGCCTCCGTCGCGGACATAAGCTATGGCTACACCTTC. It encodes CAASVADISYGYTF. J is TRBJ1-2 and V is TRBV2; TRBD1 might be the D (5 bases). Trimming cost V 11 bases and J 4 bases, with 20 bases left between them. Germline CDR1 SNHLY, CDR2 FYNNEI. CDR3 length: 14 amino acids.

This chain connects TRBV27 to TRBJ1-4; the match to TRBD1 covers 8 bases. CDR3 length: 15 amino acids. V lost 4 bases to trimming and J lost 8 bases; unmatched junction nucleotides: 9. Germline V gene lookup returns CDR1 MNHEY and CDR2 SMNVEV (reference sequence). For the CDR3, the DNA is TGTGCCAGCAGTTCTTACGGACAGGGCGAAGAAAAACTGTTTTTT. It yields the protein CASSSYGQGEEKLFF. Variable domain in full (rest from reference TRBV27 and TRBJ1-4): EAQVTQNPRYLITVTGKKLTVTCSQNMNHEYMSWYRQDPGLGLRQIYYSMNVEVTDKGDVPEGYKVSRKEKRNFPLILESPSPNQTSLYFCASSSYGQGEEKLFFGSGTQLSVL.

This chain uses TRBV27 with TRBJ2-7; 7 bases are a match to TRBD2. Germline trimming cut 6 bases from V and 2 bases from J; bases unmatched to any gene: 10. CDR3 length equals 15 residues. The V gene's germline CDR1 is MNHEY and CDR2 SMNVEV (reference sequence). In DNA form, the CDR3 reads TGTGCCAGCAGCCGCCGGGGGGATGGGACCTACGAGCAGTACTTC. It codes for CASSRRGDGTYEQYF.